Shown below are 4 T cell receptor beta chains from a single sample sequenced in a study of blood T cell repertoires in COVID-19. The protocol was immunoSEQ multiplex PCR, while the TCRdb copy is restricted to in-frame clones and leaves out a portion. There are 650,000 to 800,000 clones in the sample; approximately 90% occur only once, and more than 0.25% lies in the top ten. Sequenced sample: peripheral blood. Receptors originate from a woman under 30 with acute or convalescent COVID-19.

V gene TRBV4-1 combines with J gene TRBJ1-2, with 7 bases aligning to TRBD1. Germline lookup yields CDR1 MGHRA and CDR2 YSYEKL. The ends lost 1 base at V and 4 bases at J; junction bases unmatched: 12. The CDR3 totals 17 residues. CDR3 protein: CASSQVISTGKIYGYTF. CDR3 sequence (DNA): TGCGCCAGCAGCCAAGTTATATCGACAGGGAAGATCTATGGCTACACCTTC.

The CDR3 loop is CSVEAEQGFAYEQYF. DNA for the CDR3: TGCAGCGTTGAAGCCGAACAGGGGTTCGCCTACGAGCAGTACTTC. The chain uses TRBV29-1 and TRBJ2-7, with TRBD1 matching 7 bases. Germline V CDR1 and CDR2: SQVTM, ANQGSEA. V lost 1 base, J lost 2 bases, and 8 bases stayed unmatched. This CDR3 has 15 amino acids.

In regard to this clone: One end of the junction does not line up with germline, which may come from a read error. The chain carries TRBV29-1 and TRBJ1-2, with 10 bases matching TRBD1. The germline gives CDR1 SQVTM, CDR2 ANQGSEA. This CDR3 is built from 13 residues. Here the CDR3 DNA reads TGCAGCGGTCGGACAGGGGGAAACTATAGCTACACCTTC. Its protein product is CSGRTGGNYSYTF.

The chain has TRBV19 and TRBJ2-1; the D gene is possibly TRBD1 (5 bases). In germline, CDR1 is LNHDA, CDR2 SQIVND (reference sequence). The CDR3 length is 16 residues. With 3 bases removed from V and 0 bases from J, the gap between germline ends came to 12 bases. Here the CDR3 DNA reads TGTGCCAGTAGTATGGGGCAGGGCTACTCCTACAATGAGCAGTTCTTC. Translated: CASSMGQGYSYNEQFF.